This T cell receptor beta chain emerged from a study of regulatory T cells in long-lasting Graves disease. This clonotype was observed many times. Its antigen remains unknown. Library construction for TCR beta used iRepertoire HTBI primers and Arm-PCR of CDR3 regions. Authors' analysis steps: Across all samples, 62 TRBV segments and 11 to 15 TRBJ segments were identified. Via MiXCR, TCRdb re-called the multiplex PCR reads, giving one row per CDR3 protein. What appears here as the V and J calls and clone size reflects TCRdb's work, not the paper's. The sample includes around 250,000 distinct CDR3 sequences, roughly 21% of them seen just once. Stated time point: newly diagnosed GD, antithyroid drugs for less than 3 months. PBMC-extracted RNA yielded the TCR library. General study findings and limits: The study found TRBV28, TRBJ1-2 and TRBJ2-5 favored in persistent disease. Persistent Graves' patients possessed reduced TCR diversity relative to recently diagnosed ones. Peripheral blood, not thyroid tissue, was the sole material studied.

There are 16 residues in the CDR3. The V end lost 2 bases, the J end lost 3 bases, and 14 bases lay between the germline ends. Germline V gene sequence: CDR1 MNHEY, CDR2 SVGAGI. The genes are TRBV6-5 and TRBJ2-1; perhaps TRBD2 as D (6 bases). Sequences were derived from peripheral blood mononuclear cells (PBMCs), sampled at new diagnosis, from a patient treated with antithyroid drugs. The clonotype was recovered from a female donor with Graves disease. The CDR3: CASSYTQRTIYNEQFF. Written as DNA, the CDR3 is TGTGCCAGCAGTTACACCCAGCGGACTATCTACAATGAGCAGTTCTTC.